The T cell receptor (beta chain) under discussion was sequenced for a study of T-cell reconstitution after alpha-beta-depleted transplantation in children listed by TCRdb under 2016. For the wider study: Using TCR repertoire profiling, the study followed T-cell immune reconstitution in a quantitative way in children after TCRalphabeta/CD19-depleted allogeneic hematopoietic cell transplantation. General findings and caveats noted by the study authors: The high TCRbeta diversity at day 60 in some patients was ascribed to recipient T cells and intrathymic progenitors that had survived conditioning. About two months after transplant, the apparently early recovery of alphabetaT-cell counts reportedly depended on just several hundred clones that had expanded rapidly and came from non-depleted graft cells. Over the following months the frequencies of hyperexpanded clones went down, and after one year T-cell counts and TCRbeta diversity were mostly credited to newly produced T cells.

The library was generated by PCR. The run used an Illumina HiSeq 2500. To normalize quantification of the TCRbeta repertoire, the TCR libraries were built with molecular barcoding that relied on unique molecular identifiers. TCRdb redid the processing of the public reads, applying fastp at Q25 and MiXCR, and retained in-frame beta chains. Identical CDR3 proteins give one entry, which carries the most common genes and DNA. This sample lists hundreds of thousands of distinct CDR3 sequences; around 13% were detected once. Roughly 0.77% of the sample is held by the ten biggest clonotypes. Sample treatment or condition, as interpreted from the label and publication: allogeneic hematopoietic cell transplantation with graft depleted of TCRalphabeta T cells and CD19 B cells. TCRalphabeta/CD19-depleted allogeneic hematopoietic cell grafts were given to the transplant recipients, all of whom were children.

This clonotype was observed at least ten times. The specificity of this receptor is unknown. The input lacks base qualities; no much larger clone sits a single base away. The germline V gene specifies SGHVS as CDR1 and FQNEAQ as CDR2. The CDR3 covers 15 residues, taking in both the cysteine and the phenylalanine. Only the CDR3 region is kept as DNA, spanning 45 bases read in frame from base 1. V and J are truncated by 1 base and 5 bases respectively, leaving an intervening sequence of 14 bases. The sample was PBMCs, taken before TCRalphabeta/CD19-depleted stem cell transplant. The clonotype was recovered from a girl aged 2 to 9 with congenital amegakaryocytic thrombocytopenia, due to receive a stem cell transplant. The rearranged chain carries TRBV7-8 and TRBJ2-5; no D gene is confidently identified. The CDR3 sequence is CASSLDFEPSETQYF. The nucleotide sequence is TGTGCCAGCAGCTTAGATTTCGAGCCATCCGAGACCCAGTACTTC. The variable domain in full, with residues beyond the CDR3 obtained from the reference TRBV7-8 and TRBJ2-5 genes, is GAGVSQSPRYKVAKRGQDVALRCDPISGHVSLFWYQQALGQGPEFLTYFQNEAQLDKSGLPSDRFFAERPEGSVSTLKIQRTQQEDSAVYLCASSLDFEPSETQYFGPGTRLLVL.